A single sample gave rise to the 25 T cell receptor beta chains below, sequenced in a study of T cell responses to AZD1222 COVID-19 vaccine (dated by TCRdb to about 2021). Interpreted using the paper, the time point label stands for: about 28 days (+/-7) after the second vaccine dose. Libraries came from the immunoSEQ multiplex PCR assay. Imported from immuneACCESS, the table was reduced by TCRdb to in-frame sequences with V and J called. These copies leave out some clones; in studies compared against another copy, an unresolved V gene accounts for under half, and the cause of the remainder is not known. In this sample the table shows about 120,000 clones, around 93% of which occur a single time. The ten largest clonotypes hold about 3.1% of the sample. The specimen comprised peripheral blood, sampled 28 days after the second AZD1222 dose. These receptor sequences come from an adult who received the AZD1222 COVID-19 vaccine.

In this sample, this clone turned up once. DNA of the CDR3: TGCAGCGTTGCGGAGGGGGTAATAATTCGCGAGCAGTACTTC. It translates to CSVAEGVIIREQYF. This chain joins TRBV29-1 and TRBJ2-7; TRBD1 or TRBD2 may be the D gene (6 bases each). Trimming left V 4 bases short and J 6 bases short, with 19 bases between. The germline gives CDR1 SQVTM, CDR2 ANQGSEA. CDR3 length equals 14 residues.

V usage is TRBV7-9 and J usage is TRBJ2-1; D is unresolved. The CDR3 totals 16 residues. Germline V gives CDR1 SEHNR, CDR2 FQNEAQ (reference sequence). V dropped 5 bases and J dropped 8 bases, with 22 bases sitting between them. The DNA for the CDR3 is TGTGCCAGCAGCCCCCCGGGCGGAATAGTGACCTATGAGCAGTTCTTC. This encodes CASSPPGGIVTYEQFF. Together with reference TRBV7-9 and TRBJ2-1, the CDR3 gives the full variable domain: DTGVSQNPRHKITKRGQNVTFRCDPISEHNRLYWYRQTLGQGPEFLTYFQNEAQLEKSRLLSDRFSAERPKGSFSTLEIQRTEQGDSAMYLCASSPPGGIVTYEQFFGPGTRLTVL.

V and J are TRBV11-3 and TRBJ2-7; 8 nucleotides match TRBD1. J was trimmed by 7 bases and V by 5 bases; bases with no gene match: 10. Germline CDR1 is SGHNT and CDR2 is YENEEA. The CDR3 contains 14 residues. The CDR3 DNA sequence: TGTGCCAGCAGCCCATACAGGGGGTCGGAGGAGCAGTACTTC. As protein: CASSPYRGSEEQYF.

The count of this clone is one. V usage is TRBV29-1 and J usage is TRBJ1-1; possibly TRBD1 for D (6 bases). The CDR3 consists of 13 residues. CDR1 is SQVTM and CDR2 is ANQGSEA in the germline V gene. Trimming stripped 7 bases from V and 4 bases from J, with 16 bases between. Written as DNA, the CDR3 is TGCAGCGGGCGGCAGGGAGGGGGCACTGAAGCTTTCTTT. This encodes CSGRQGGGTEAFF. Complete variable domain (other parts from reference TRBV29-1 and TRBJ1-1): SAVISQKPSRDICQRGTSLTIQCQVDSQVTMMFWYRQQPGQSLTLIATANQGSEATYESGFVIDKFPISRPNLTFSTLTVSNMSPEDSSIYLCSGRQGGGTEAFFGQGTRLTVV.

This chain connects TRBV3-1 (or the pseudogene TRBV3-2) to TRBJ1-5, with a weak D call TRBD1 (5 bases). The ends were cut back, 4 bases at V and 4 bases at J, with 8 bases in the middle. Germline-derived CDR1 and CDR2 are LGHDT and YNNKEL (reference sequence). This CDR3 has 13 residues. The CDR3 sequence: CASSRGGNQPQHF. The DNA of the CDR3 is TGTGCCAGCAGCCGCGGGGGGAATCAGCCCCAGCATTTT.

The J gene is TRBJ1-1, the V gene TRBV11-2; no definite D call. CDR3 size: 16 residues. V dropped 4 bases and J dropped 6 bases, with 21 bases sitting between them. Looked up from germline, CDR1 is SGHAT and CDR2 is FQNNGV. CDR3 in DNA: TGTGCCAGCAGCTCGATACCGGGCCCCGGAACGTCTGAAGCTTTCTTT. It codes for CASSSIPGPGTSEAFF.

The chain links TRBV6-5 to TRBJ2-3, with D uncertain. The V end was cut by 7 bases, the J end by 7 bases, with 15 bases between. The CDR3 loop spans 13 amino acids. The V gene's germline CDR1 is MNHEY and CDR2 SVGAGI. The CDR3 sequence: CASMQLTLNTQYF. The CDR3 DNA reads TGTGCCAGCATGCAATTAACGCTGAATACGCAGTATTTT.

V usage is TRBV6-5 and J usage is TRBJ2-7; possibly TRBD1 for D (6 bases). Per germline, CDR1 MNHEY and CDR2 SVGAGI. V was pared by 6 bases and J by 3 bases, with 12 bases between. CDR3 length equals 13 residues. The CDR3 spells CASRRGQFYEQYF. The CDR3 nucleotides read TGTGCCAGCAGGAGAGGACAGTTCTACGAGCAGTACTTC.

The CDR3 here is CASSFGLAGSSYNEQFF. CDR3 in DNA: TGCGCCAGCAGCTTTGGACTAGCGGGCAGTTCCTACAATGAGCAGTTCTTC. The chain joins TRBV5-1 to TRBJ2-1, with TRBD2 matching 11 bases. The CDR3 spans 17 residues. V lost 2 bases, J lost 1 base, and 5 bases stayed unmatched. CDR1 is SGHRS and CDR2 is YFSETQ in the germline V gene.

The CDR3 region has the DNA TGTGCCAGCAGTTTAATTTTCGGGACAGTCCTTTCTAATGGCTACACCTTC. Encoded protein: CASSLIFGTVLSNGYTF. The rearrangement joins TRBV27 to TRBJ1-2; TRBD1 agrees at 7 bases. The germline gives CDR1 MNHEY, CDR2 SMNVEV (reference sequence). The CDR3 contains 17 residues. After removal of 2 bases from V and 6 bases from J, the junction contained 15 bases not matched to a gene.

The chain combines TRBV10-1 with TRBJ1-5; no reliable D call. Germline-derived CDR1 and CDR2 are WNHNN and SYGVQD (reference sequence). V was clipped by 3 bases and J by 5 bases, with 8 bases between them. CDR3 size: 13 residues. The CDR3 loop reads CASSENGDQPQHF. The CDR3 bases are TGCGCCAGCAGTGAAAATGGGGATCAGCCCCAGCATTTT.

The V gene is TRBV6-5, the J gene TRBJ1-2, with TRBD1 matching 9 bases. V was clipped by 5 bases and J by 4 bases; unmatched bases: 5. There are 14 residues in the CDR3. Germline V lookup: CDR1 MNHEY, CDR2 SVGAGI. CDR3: CASSPDRGSYGYTF. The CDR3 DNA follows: TGTGCCAGCAGTCCCGACAGGGGGTCCTATGGCTACACCTTC.

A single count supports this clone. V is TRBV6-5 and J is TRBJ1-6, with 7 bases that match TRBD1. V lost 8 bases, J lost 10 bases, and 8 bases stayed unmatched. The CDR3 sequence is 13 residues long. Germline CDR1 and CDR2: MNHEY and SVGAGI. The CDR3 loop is CASADRAGSPLHF. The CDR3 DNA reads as TGTGCCAGCGCTGACAGGGCAGGATCACCCCTCCACTTT.

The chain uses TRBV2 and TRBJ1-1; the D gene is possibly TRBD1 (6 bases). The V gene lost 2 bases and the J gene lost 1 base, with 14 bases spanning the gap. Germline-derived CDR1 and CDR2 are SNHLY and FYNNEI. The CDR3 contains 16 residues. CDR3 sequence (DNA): TGTGCCAGCAGTGAAACAACCAGGGGTTGGAACACTGAAGCTTTCTTT. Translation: CASSETTRGWNTEAFF. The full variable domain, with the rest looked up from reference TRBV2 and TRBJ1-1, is EPEVTQTPSHQVTQMGQEVILRCVPISNHLYFYWYRQILGQKVEFLVSFYNNEISEKSEIFDDQFSVERPDGSNFTLKIRSTKLEDSAMYFCASSETTRGWNTEAFFGQGTRLTVV.

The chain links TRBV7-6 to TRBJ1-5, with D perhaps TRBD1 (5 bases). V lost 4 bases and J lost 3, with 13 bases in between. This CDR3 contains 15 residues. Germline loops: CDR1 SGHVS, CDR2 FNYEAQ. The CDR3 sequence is CASSSGASSNQPQHF. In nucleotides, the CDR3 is TGTGCCAGCAGCTCCGGGGCTTCATCCAATCAGCCCCAGCATTTT.

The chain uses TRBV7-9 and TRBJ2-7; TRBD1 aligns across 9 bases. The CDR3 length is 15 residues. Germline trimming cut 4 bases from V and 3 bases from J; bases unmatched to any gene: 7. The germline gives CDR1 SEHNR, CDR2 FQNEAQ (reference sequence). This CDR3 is CASSSPTGGFYEQYF. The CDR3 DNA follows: TGTGCCAGCAGCTCGCCGACAGGGGGGTTCTACGAGCAGTACTTC.

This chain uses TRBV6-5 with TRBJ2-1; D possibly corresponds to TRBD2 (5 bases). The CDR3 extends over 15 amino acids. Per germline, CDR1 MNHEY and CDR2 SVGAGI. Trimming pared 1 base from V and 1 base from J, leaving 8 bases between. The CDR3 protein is CASSYLRASYNEQFF. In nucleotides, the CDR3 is TGTGCCAGCAGTTACTTGCGGGCGTCCTACAATGAGCAGTTCTTC.

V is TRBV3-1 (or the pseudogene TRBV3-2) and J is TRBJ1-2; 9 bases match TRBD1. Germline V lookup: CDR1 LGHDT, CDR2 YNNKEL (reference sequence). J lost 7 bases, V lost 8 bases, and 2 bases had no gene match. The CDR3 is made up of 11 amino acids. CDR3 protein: CASGQGFGYTF. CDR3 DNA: TGTGCCAGCGGACAGGGGTTTGGCTACACCTTC.

CDR3 loop: CASSFGENTEAFF. DNA of the CDR3: TGTGCCAGCAGTTTCGGAGAGAACACTGAAGCTTTCTTT. The V and J genes are TRBV18 and TRBJ1-1; D not resolved. The CDR3 has 13 residues. Trimming pared 8 bases from V and 1 base from J, leaving 11 bases between. Germline assignment: CDR1 KGHSH and CDR2 LQKENI.

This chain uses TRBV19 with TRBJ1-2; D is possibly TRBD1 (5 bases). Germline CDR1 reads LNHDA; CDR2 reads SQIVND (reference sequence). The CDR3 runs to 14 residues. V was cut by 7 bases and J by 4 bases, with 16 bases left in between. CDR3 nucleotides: TGTGCCAGTACCGACAGCCAACTTGTCTATGGCTACACCTTC. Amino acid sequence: CASTDSQLVYGYTF.

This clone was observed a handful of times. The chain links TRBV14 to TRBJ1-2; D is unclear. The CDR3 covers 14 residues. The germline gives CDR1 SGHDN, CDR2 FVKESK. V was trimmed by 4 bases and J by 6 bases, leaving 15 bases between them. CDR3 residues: CASSPLIEGDGYTF. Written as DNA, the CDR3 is TGTGCCAGCAGCCCCCTGATCGAGGGAGATGGCTACACCTTC.

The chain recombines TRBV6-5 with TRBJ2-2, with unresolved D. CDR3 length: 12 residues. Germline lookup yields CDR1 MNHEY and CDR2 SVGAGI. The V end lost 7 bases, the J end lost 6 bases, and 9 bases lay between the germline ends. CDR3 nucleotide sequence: TGTGCCAGCACCCCCAGAGCCGGGGAGCTGTTTTTT. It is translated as CASTPRAGELFF.

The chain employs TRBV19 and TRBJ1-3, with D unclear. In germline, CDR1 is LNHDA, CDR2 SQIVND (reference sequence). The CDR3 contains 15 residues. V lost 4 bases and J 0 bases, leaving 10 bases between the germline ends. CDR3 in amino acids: CASSRPENSGNTIYF. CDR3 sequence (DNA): TGTGCCAGTAGTAGGCCCGAAAACTCTGGAAACACCATATATTTT.

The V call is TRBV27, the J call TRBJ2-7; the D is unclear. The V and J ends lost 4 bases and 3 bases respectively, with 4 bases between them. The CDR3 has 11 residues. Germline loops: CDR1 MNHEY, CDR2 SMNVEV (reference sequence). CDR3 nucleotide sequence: TGTGCCAGCAGTTCACACTACGAGCAGTACTTC. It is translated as CASSSHYEQYF.

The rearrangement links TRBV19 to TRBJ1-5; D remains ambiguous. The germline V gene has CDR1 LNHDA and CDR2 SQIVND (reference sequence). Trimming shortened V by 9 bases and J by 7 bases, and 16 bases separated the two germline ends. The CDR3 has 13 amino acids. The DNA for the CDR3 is TGTGCCAGCAATCGAGTGGCAGAACAGCCCCAGCATTTT. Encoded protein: CASNRVAEQPQHF.